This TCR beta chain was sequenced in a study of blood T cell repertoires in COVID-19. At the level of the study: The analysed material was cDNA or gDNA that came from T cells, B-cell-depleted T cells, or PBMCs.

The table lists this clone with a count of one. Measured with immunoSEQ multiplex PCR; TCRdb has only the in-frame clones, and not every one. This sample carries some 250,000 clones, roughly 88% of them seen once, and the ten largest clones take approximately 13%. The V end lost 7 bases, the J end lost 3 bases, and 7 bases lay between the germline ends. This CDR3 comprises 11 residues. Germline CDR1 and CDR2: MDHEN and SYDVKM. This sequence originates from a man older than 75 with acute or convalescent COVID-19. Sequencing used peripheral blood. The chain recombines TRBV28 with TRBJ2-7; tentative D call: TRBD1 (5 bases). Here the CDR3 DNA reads TGTGCCAGCACTGACAGCTACGAGCAGTACTTC. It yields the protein CASTDSYEQYF.